The subject of this entry is one T cell receptor beta chain. This specimen belongs to a study of blood T cell repertoires in COVID-19. About the research overall: Material from acute and convalescent COVID-19 was sourced from the United States, Italy and Spain. Nucleic acid was either cDNA or gDNA, and it came from T cells, B-cell-depleted T cells, or PBMCs.

V was pared by 4 bases and J by 8 bases, with 11 bases between. The CDR3 is 12 amino acids. Germline V gene data show CDR1 as LGHDT and CDR2 as YNNKEL (reference sequence). In the source study's methods: Cell counts per sample came from amplifying reference gene primers. Generated by immunoSEQ multiplex PCR, the TCRdb table keeps only in-frame clones and is missing some. V, J and clone size reflect that table, while D and trimming were determined from the DNA. The sample has under 150,000 clones, about four fifths seen once; the top ten hold more than 9.5%. Sequenced material: peripheral blood. V usage is TRBV3-1 (or the pseudogene TRBV3-2) and J usage is TRBJ1-2; D call uncertain. This sequence was found in a middle-aged man with active or convalescent COVID-19. The CDR3 protein is CASSLRERGYTF. The DNA of the CDR3 is TGTGCCAGCAGCCTACGAGAGAGGGGCTACACCTTC.